This T cell receptor beta chain stems from a study of post-analysis software for immune sequencing data. Points from the study as a whole: The five TRBV segments detected at higher frequency in patients than in controls included TRBV5-6, TRBV5-1 and TRBV20-1.

Unique molecular identifiers were built into the TCR beta cDNA libraries. The source material, 1 to 10 million T cells, gave rise to approximately 520,000 cDNA molecules. TCRdb re-called the PCR reads through MiXCR, storing one row per CDR3 protein. The sample records hundreds of thousands of distinct CDR3 sequences, 44% being singletons. Comments on this clonotype: As yet, its antigen is unknown.

V dropped 6 bases and J dropped 5 bases, with 30 bases sitting between them. The CDR3 consists of 19 residues. The chain combines TRBV12-3 or TRBV12-4 with TRBJ2-3; D assignment may be TRBD1 or TRBD2 (6 bases each). The origin of this receptor is a girl aged 5 to 17 with multiple sclerosis. Specimen: blood. The CDR3 reads CASRSRMGGQGRLQDTQYF. CDR3 DNA: TGTGCCAGCAGGTCCAGAATGGGGGGCCAGGGGCGACTCCAAGATACGCAGTATTTT.